The 15 T cell receptor beta chains presented below share a single source sample, sequenced in a study of spatial heterogeneity in lung cancer. Using its own MiXCR run on the 5' RACE reads, TCRdb lists one record per CDR3 protein. Of about 18,000 distinct CDR3 sequences in the sample, roughly 6% were seen once. Indicated time point: sample taken at primary tumor resection. What these receptors recognize is not known. Study conclusions and caveats: Within tumors, counts of expanded alpha and beta TCRs tracked tumor mutation counts.

The sample was lung tumor tissue, taken at surgery. The receptors shown here come from a female donor with early-stage non-small cell lung cancer.

This clonotype is deemed medium-sized. The chain is built from TRBV28 and TRBJ2-5; 12 nucleotides match TRBD1. The V gene end was trimmed by 3 bases and the J gene end by 3 bases; junction bases not matched to a gene: 5. This CDR3 is 16 amino acids long. Germline V gives CDR1 MDHEN, CDR2 SYDVKM. CDR3 protein: CASSLAGTGGEETQYF. In nucleotides, the CDR3 is TGTGCCAGCAGTTTGGCGGGGACAGGGGGCGAAGAGACCCAGTACTTC. Filled out from reference TRBV28 and TRBJ2-5, the complete variable domain reads DVKVTQSSRYLVKRTGEKVFLECVQDMDHENMFWYRQDPGLGLRLIYFSYDVKMKEKGDIPEGYSVSREKKERFSLILESASTNQTSMYLCASSLAGTGGEETQYFGPGTRLLVL.

The chain is built from TRBV19 and TRBJ2-1; tentative D call: TRBD2 (6 bases). Trimming cost V 0 bases and J 10 bases, with 10 bases left between them. This CDR3 is built from 13 residues. Germline values: CDR1 LNHDA, CDR2 SQIVND (reference sequence). CDR3 in amino acids: CASSIDRDWEQFF. The CDR3 nucleotides read TGTGCCAGTAGTATAGATCGGGACTGGGAGCAGTTCTTC.

This clonotype ranks as medium-sized. The CDR3, as DNA: TGTGCCGCGGAAGAGGGAGGAGGCACCGGGGAGCTGTTTTTT. Translating it yields CAAEEGGGTGELFF. V gene TRBV24-1 combines with J gene TRBJ2-2, with D perhaps matching TRBD2 (6 bases). Germline CDR1 reads KGHDR; CDR2 reads SFDVKD. The CDR3 covers 14 residues. Trimming cost V 12 bases and J 4 bases, with 17 bases left between them.

This clonotype has a handful of counts. The CDR3 bases are TGTGCCTGGAGTCGCTCGAGCAATCAGCCCCAGCATTTT. Translated, it gives CAWSRSSNQPQHF. The chain joins TRBV30 to TRBJ1-5; no reliable D call. Germline V gives CDR1 GTSNPN, CDR2 SVGIG (reference sequence). The CDR3 contains 13 residues. The germline V and J ends were trimmed by 2 bases and 1 base, with 6 bases remaining between them.

The chain couples TRBV5-1 to TRBJ2-7; 7 bases map to TRBD2. Germline V gives CDR1 SGHRS, CDR2 YFSETQ. With V trimmed by 0 bases and J by 2 bases, 5 bases remained unmatched. This CDR3 is built from 15 residues. The CDR3 is CASSLAASGPYEQYF. CDR3 nucleotide sequence: TGCGCCAGCAGCTTGGCGGCTAGCGGCCCCTACGAGCAGTACTTC.

The sample holds many counts of this clonotype. CDR3 nucleotides: TGCGCCAGCAGCGGGAGTAGGGGTGACGGGGCCAACGTCCTGACTTTC. Translation: CASSGSRGDGANVLTF. The genes are TRBV10-1 and TRBJ2-6, with a weak D call TRBD2 (6 bases). Germline assignment: CDR1 WNHNN and CDR2 SYGVQD (reference sequence). This CDR3 comprises 16 residues. V lost 6 bases to trimming and J lost 4 bases, with 16 bases between them.

This clonotype was seen many times. This rearrangement joins TRBV4-3 to TRBJ2-3; 10 bases agree with TRBD2. Germline CDR1 reads LGHNA; CDR2 reads YSLEER. CDR3 size: 16 residues. The V segment lost 1 base and the J segment 6 bases; nucleotides outside the gene matches: 7. CDR3 bases: TGCGCCAGCAGCCAAGGTGTCAGCGGGAGGGATGATACGCAGTATTTT. Residues: CASSQGVSGRDDTQYF.

This clonotype was picked up many times. The rearrangement joins TRBV5-6 to TRBJ2-3; D may be TRBD1 (5 bases). CDR1 and CDR2 from the germline V gene are SGHDT and YYEEEE. V lost 3 bases and J 1 base, leaving 6 bases between the germline ends. The CDR3 has 13 amino acids. For the CDR3, the DNA is TGTGCCAGCAGCTCCAGGGGCACAGATACGCAGTATTTT. This codes for CASSSRGTDTQYF.

This clonotype occurred many times. This chain joins TRBV5-1 and TRBJ1-6; D is unclear. Germline lookup yields CDR1 SGHRS and CDR2 YFSETQ. V dropped 1 base and J dropped 10 bases, with 9 bases sitting between them. The CDR3 covers 13 residues. The CDR3 is CASSLRSDSPLHF. CDR3 DNA: TGCGCCAGCAGCTTGAGGTCCGACTCACCCCTCCACTTT.

This clonotype has ten or more counts. In DNA, the CDR3 is TGTGCCAGCAGCCCGGGACTAGCGGGGACCAACACCGGGGAGCTGTTTTTT. Translated, it gives CASSPGLAGTNTGELFF. The chain recombines TRBV12-3 or TRBV12-4 with TRBJ2-2; 13 bases are a match to TRBD2. V was clipped by 6 bases and J by 2 bases; unmatched bases: 6. This CDR3 has 17 amino acids.

Ten or more counts support this clonotype. This chain links TRBV6-2 or TRBV6-3 with TRBJ2-3; 7 bases are shared with TRBD1. CDR1 is MNHEY and CDR2 is SVGEGT in the germline V gene. V shed 7 bases, J shed 0 bases, and the junction held 13 bases outside the gene matches. The CDR3 covers 17 residues. CDR3 protein: CASKTSRDRPSTDTQYF. CDR3 bases: TGTGCCAGCAAGACGTCCCGGGACAGACCTAGCACAGATACGCAGTATTTT.

By its share, this clonotype is medium-sized. The CDR3, as DNA: TGTGCCAGCAGCCAAGATCTAGTGAATGAGCAGTTCTTC. As protein: CASSQDLVNEQFF. The rearrangement joins TRBV4-2 to TRBJ2-1, with D uncertain. Trimming took off 0 bases at V and 7 bases at J, with 7 bases between the two ends. The V gene's germline CDR1 is LGHNA and CDR2 YNFKEQ. This CDR3 contains 13 residues.

This clonotype was seen repeatedly, ten times or more. The chain joins TRBV19 to TRBJ2-1; D tentatively fits TRBD1 or TRBD2 (5 bases each). The CDR3 is 13 residues long. CDR1 and CDR2 from the germline V gene are LNHDA and SQIVND (reference sequence). The V gene lost 5 bases and the J gene lost 8 bases, with 13 bases spanning the gap. The CDR3 is CASSPRGGDEQFF. The CDR3 coding sequence is TGTGCCAGTAGTCCGAGGGGTGGCGATGAGCAGTTCTTC.

This clonotype has at least ten counts. The rearrangement joins TRBV2 to TRBJ1-5; no clear D gene. Germline values: CDR1 SNHLY, CDR2 FYNNEI. The CDR3 contains 16 residues. V was clipped by 6 bases and J by 2 bases, with 17 bases between them. DNA of the CDR3: TGTGCCAGCAGAAGGAATATAGCGGGTGGCAATCAGCCCCAGCATTTT. Protein sequence: CASRRNIAGGNQPQHF.

This clonotype has at least ten counts. The genes are TRBV16 and TRBJ1-1, with a possible D match to TRBD1 (5 bases). The CDR3 sequence is 14 residues long. V lost 2 bases and J lost 5, with 12 bases in between. Looked up from germline, CDR1 is KGHSY and CDR2 is FQNENV. The CDR3 is CASSQPGGGTEAFF. The CDR3 nucleotides are TGTGCCAGCAGCCAACCCGGGGGGGGGACTGAAGCTTTCTTT.